Below are 15 T cell receptor beta chains sequenced from a single sample in a study of T cell repertoires in cytomegalovirus infection. TCRdb reprocessed the reads via MiXCR and lists one record per CDR3 protein. The sample contains about 900,000 distinct CDR3 sequences, roughly 31% of which appear only once. Their recognized antigens are unknown. The source material was cultured CD8+ T cells from PBMCs, sampled from culture after CMV antigen stimulation. The source is a human donor in good health (CMV status not recorded). Some clones in this sample may be carry-over from other donors' samples.

Only one count was recorded for this clonotype. It may be a read error: a sequence one base away is much more abundant. The V call is TRBV7-2, the J call TRBJ2-1; 16 nucleotides agree with TRBD2. Germline V gives CDR1 SGHTA, CDR2 FQGNSA. The CDR3 runs 18 residues. The CDR3, as DNA: TGTGTCAGCAGCTTAGCGGGGACTAGCGGGGGGGCCGAGGTGGAGCAGTTCTTC. Protein sequence: CVSSLAGTSGGAEVEQFF.

V and J are TRBV4-3 and TRBJ2-1; 9 positions match TRBD2. The germline CDR1 and CDR2 sequences are LGHNA and YSLEER. V lost 0 bases, J lost 8 bases, and 8 bases stayed unmatched. The CDR3 spans 16 residues. The CDR3 loop reads CASSQDMRGGRDEQFF. The CDR3 DNA is TGCGCCAGCAGCCAAGATATGCGGGGGGGCCGGGATGAGCAGTTCTTC.

The chain joins TRBV6-8 to TRBJ2-6; maybe TRBD2 (5 bases). In germline, CDR1 is MNHGY, CDR2 SAAAGT. V lost 10 bases and J 2 bases, leaving 18 bases between the germline ends. There are 16 residues in the CDR3. The CDR3 protein is CANSPFFGTGANVLTF. The CDR3 DNA sequence: TGTGCCAACAGCCCCTTTTTCGGGACTGGGGCCAACGTCCTGACTTTC.

This clonotype was seen a handful of times. This chain joins TRBV7-9 and TRBJ1-2, with TRBD1 identical over 7 bases. V lost 6 bases, J lost 4 bases, and 14 bases stayed unmatched. CDR3 length: 16 amino acids. Per germline, CDR1 SEHNR and CDR2 FQNEAQ (reference sequence). The CDR3: CASSSPTGFASYGYTF. The CDR3 DNA is TGTGCCAGCAGTAGTCCGACAGGGTTCGCTAGCTATGGCTACACCTTC.

V is TRBV7-9 and J is TRBJ2-3; tentative D call: TRBD1 (6 bases). This CDR3 comprises 14 residues. V was shortened by 5 bases and J by 6 bases, with 15 bases between the two germline ends. Per germline, CDR1 SEHNR and CDR2 FQNEAQ (reference sequence). CDR3 nucleotide sequence: TGTGCCAGCAGCCCCCCCCTAGGGGGTGATACGCAGTATTTT. It is translated as CASSPPLGGDTQYF.

As to this clonotype: This may stem from a read error, because a much larger clone lies one nucleotide away. This chain joins TRBV7-2 and TRBJ2-5; no reliable D call. This CDR3 is built from 14 residues. The germline V and J ends were trimmed by 4 bases and 1 base, with 10 bases remaining between them. Germline CDR1 SGHTA, CDR2 FQGNSA. The CDR3 sequence: CASSSYDSQETQYF. The CDR3 bases are TGTGCCAGCAGCTCTTACGACTCCCAAGAGACCCAGTACTTC.

The chain links TRBV7-3 to TRBJ2-1, with TRBD1 matching over 9 bases. The V segment lost 5 bases and the J segment 6 bases; nucleotides outside the gene matches: 11. Germline CDR1 reads SGHTA; CDR2 reads FQGTGA. The CDR3 has 16 residues. In DNA, the CDR3 is TGTGCCAGCAGCCGTTTTACAGGGGGCACCTTCAATGAGCAGTTCTTC. Amino acids: CASSRFTGGTFNEQFF.

The V call is TRBV12-3 or TRBV12-4, the J call TRBJ1-3; D is ambiguous. The CDR3 loop spans 12 amino acids. Trimming took 8 bases from V and 5 from J, leaving 10 bases between them. DNA of the CDR3: TGTGCCAGCGGGAGCTTTAGAAACACCATATATTTT. Amino acid sequence: CASGSFRNTIYF.

This clonotype came up a few times. The chain links TRBV11-2 to TRBJ1-2, with D hard to call. Germline V CDR1 and CDR2: SGHAT, FQNNGV. The CDR3 has 14 amino acids. V lost 2 bases and J 6 bases, leaving 13 bases between the germline ends. This CDR3 is CASSLIPGADGYTF. The CDR3, as DNA: TGTGCCAGCAGCTTAATACCGGGCGCGGATGGCTACACCTTC. Filled out from reference TRBV11-2 and TRBJ1-2, the complete variable domain reads EAGVAQSPRYKIIEKRQSVAFWCNPISGHATLYWYQQILGQGPKLLIQFQNNGVVDDSQLPKDRFSAERLKGVDSTLKIQPAKLEDSAVYLCASSLIPGADGYTFGSGTRLTVV.

This clonotype was recorded many times. The chain recombines TRBV7-2 with TRBJ2-3; 7 nucleotides match TRBD2. V lost 2 bases to trimming and J lost 1 base; unmatched junction nucleotides: 6. The length of the CDR3 is 16 residues. The germline V gene has CDR1 SGHTA and CDR2 FQGNSA. CDR3 sequence: CASSLYWGGGTDTQYF. The CDR3, as DNA: TGTGCCAGCAGCTTATATTGGGGGGGAGGCACAGATACGCAGTATTTT.

This clonotype was seen a handful of times. The rearrangement links TRBV6-1 to TRBJ2-3; D is ambiguous. CDR1 MNHNS and CDR2 SASEGT come from the germline V gene. This CDR3 has 14 amino acids. Trimming stripped 8 bases from V and 3 bases from J, with 15 bases between. The CDR3 protein is CASPKRVLTDTQYF. The DNA of the CDR3 is TGTGCCAGCCCGAAAAGAGTACTGACAGATACGCAGTATTTT.

The sample holds a few counts of this clonotype. The CDR3 DNA reads TGTGCCAGCAGCGGGCCCGGGGGTAGTGGCTACACCTTC. As protein: CASSGPGGSGYTF. V and J are TRBV12-3 or TRBV12-4 and TRBJ1-2, with D perhaps TRBD1 (5 bases). V gave up 6 bases and J gave up 7 bases, with 15 bases separating them. The CDR3 is 13 residues long.

V usage is TRBV2 and J usage is TRBJ2-7; TRBD1 might be the D (5 bases). Trimming cost V 4 bases and J 9 bases, with 10 bases left between them. The germline gives CDR1 SNHLY, CDR2 FYNNEI. The CDR3 loop spans 11 amino acids. The CDR3 DNA sequence: TGTGCCAGCAGTGGGGGCCTCCGGCAGTACTTC. Translated: CASSGGLRQYF.

V is TRBV4-3 and J is TRBJ2-4; the D is unclear. Per germline, CDR1 LGHNA and CDR2 YSLEER. This CDR3 is built from 16 residues. Trimming removed 2 bases from V and 1 base from J, with 12 bases in between. The CDR3 nucleotides read TGCGCCAGCAGCCAAACCCCTGCGAACGCCAAAAACATTCAGTACTTC. The encoded protein is CASSQTPANAKNIQYF.

V and J are TRBV12-3 or TRBV12-4 and TRBJ1-1; no clear D. The CDR3 is 17 residues long. V gave up 4 bases and J gave up 1 base, with 19 bases separating them. For the CDR3, the DNA is TGTGCCAGCAGTTCTAGGTACCTGTGGAGAACGAACACTGAAGCTTTCTTT. Its translation is CASSSRYLWRTNTEAFF.